The clone carrying this T cell receptor beta chain was seen more than once but under ten times. Its antigen is currently unknown. The record originates from a study of T-cell memory formation after mild COVID-19. Study-wide context: There were largely donor-specific TCR clusters. General study points: Most CD4+ clones that shrank were in CM and EM, while CD8+ ones turned up in EMRA. The study found balanced CD4/CD8 in clones contracting day 15 to 85 and a CD4+ lean in later expanders. Some clones that responded turned up in pre-infection memory, which suggests that cross-reactive memory joined in.

MiXCR, run by TCRdb on the 5' RACE reads, gives a single entry per CDR3 protein. Of about 210,000 distinct CDR3 sequences detected, about 27% appear once; the ten largest clones hold about an eighth. The V and J ends lost 3 bases and 3 bases respectively, with 9 bases between them. In germline, CDR1 is LNHDA, CDR2 SQIVND (reference sequence). This CDR3 spans 13 amino acids. Sequencing was carried out using PBMCs or a T cell subset sorted from them (not recorded which). The sequence was collected from an adult woman who had mild COVID-19 (a few samples of this study predate the infection). Cell type and time point are not known. The chain couples TRBV19 to TRBJ2-7, with unresolved D. The CDR3 region has the DNA TGTGCCAGTAGTATCTTTTGGGGCTACGAGCAGTACTTC. Translating it yields CASSIFWGYEQYF.